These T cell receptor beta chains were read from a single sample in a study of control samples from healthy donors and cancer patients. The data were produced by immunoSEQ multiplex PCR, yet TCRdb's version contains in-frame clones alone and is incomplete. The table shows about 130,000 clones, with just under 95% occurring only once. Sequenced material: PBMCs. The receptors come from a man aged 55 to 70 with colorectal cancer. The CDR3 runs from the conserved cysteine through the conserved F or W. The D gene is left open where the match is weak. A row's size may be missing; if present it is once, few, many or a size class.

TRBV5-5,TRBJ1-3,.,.,CASSYTPPKGNTIYF,TGTGCCAGCAGCTACACCCCGCCTAAGGGAAACACCATATATTTT
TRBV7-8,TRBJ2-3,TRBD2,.,CASGSGRGTDTQYF,TGTGCCAGCGGGAGCGGGAGGGGGACAGATACGCAGTATTTT
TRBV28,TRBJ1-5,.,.,CASSFRGRTQSNQPQHF,TGTGCCAGCAGTTTCAGGGGTAGGACGCAAAGCAATCAGCCCCAGCATTTT
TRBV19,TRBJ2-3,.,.,CASSIGSLSADTQYF,TGTGCCAGTAGTATCGGCTCTCTTAGTGCAGATACGCAGTATTTT
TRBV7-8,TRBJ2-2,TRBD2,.,CASSPRTGGADTGELFF,TGTGCCAGCAGCCCCCGCACCGGGGGGGCCGATACCGGGGAGCTGTTTTTT
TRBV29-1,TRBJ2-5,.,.,CSANRGREETQYF,TGCAGCGCGAACAGGGGGAGGGAGGAGACCCAGTACTTC
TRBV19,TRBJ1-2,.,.,CASSIGGSTNGYTF,TGTGCCAGTAGTATAGGGGGAAGTACGAATGGCTACACCTTC
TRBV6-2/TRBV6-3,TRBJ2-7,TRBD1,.,CASSQPTQTGPSYEQYF,TGTGCCAGCAGTCAGCCTACTCAGACAGGGCCCTCCTACGAGCAGTACTTC
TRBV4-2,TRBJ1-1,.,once,CASSQGLGGNTEAFF,TGTGCCAGCAGCCAAGGTCTCGGAGGGAACACTGAAGCTTTCTTT
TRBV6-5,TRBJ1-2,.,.,CASSTDRGYYGYTF,TGTGCCAGCAGTACCGATAGGGGCTACTATGGCTACACCTTC
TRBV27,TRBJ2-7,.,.,CASSLSGWGDRLYEQYF,TGTGCCAGCAGTTTATCGGGCTGGGGGGACAGACTTTACGAGCAGTACTTC
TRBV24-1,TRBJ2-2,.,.,CATSVQGLNTGELFF,TGTGCCACCTCGGTTCAGGGTTTGAACACCGGGGAGCTGTTTTTT
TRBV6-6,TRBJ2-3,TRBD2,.,CASSPPRRGGRTDTQYF,TGTGCCAGCAGTCCCCCTCGGCGGGGGGGTCGCACAGATACGCAGTATTTT
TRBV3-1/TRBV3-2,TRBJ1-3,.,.,CASSHQGSGNTIYF,TGTGCCAGCAGCCATCAGGGCTCTGGAAACACCATATATTTT
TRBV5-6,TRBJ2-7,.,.,CASSFDWTYEQYF,TGTGCCAGCAGCTTTGACTGGACCTACGAGCAGTACTTC
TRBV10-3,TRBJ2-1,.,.,CAISVPAGGRGESDEQFF,TGTGCCATCAGCGTCCCAGCCGGGGGTCGGGGCGAGTCCGATGAGCAGTTCTTC
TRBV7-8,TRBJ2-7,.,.,CASSFGDTLSYEQYF,TGTGCCAGCAGCTTTGGGGACACCCTCTCCTACGAGCAGTACTTC
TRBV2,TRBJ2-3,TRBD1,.,CASRAGQGTDTQYF,TGTGCCAGCAGAGCGGGACAGGGGACAGATACGCAGTATTTT
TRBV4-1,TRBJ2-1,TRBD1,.,CASSQQGAINEQFF,TGCGCCAGCAGCCAACAGGGGGCGATCAATGAGCAGTTCTTC
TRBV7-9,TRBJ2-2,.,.,CASSLTEVSNTGELFF,TGTGCCAGCAGCTTAACGGAAGTATCGAACACCGGGGAGCTGTTTTTT
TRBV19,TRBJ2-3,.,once,CASSRSREWTDTQYF,TGTGCCAGTAGTAGGTCCAGGGAGTGGACAGATACGCAGTATTTT
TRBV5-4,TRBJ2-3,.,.,CASSLDRDTQYF,TGTGCCAGCAGCTTGGATAGGGATACGCAGTATTTT
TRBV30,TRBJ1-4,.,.,CAWSGAEGEKLFF,TGTGCCTGGTCGGGGGCGGAAGGAGAAAAACTGTTTTTT
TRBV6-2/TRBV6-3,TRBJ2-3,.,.,CASSKQDLNTDTQYF,TGTGCCAGCAGTAAACAGGACTTAAACACAGATACGCAGTATTTT
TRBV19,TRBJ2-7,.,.,CASSIGLAYEQYF,TGTGCCAGTAGTATAGGACTCGCCTACGAGCAGTACTTC
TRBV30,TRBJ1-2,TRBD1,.,CAWSRQGASGGYTF,TGTGCCTGGAGTAGACAGGGGGCCTCTGGGGGCTACACCTTC
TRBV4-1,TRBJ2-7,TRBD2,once,CASSQSRTSGMNEQYF,TGCGCCAGCAGCCAATCCCGGACTAGCGGGATGAACGAGCAGTACTTC
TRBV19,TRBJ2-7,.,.,CASSITGEGYEQYF,TGTGCCAGTAGTATTACAGGGGAGGGGTACGAGCAGTACTTC
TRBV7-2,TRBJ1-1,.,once,CASSPRGWNTEAFF,TGTGCCAGCAGCCCGCGGGGGTGGAACACTGAAGCTTTCTTT
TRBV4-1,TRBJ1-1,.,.,CASSQAETEAFF,TGCGCCAGCAGCCAAGCCGAGACTGAAGCTTTCTTT
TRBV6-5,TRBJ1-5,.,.,CASSPTGNQPQHF,TGTGCCAGCAGTCCCACGGGCAATCAGCCCCAGCATTTT
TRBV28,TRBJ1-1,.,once,CASSLTRGNTEAFF,TGTGCCAGCAGTTTGACTAGGGGGAACACTGAAGCTTTCTTT
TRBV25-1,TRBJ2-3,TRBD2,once,CASSGVAGGITDTQYF,TGTGCCAGCAGTGGAGTAGCGGGGGGGATCACAGATACGCAGTATTTT
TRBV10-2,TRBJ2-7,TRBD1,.,CASSGPTGLIHEQYF,TGCGCCAGCAGTGGCCCGACAGGGTTAATACACGAGCAGTACTTC
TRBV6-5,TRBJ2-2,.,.,CASSHGAGELFF,TGTGCCAGCAGTCATGGAGCCGGGGAGCTGTTTTTT
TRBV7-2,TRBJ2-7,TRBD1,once,CASSLGPGGLYEQYF,TGTGCCAGCAGCTTGGGGCCAGGGGGTCTTTACGAGCAGTACTTC
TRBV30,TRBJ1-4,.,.,CAWSARGGRGIEKLFF,TGTGCCTGGAGTGCCCGCGGGGGGAGAGGTATAGAAAAACTGTTTTTT
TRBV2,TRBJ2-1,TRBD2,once,CASSDTGGAYNEQFF,TGTGCCAGCAGTGATACCGGGGGGGCCTACAATGAGCAGTTCTTC
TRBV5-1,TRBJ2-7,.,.,CASSGEPYEQYF,TGCGCCAGCAGCGGGGAACCCTACGAGCAGTACTTC
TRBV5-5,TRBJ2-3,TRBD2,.,CASSWAGDSGGPDTQYF,TGTGCCAGCAGCTGGGCCGGTGACAGCGGGGGCCCGGATACGCAGTATTTT
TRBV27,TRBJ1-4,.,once,CASRGAEEKLFF,TGTGCCAGCAGGGGGGCAGAAGAAAAACTGTTTTTT